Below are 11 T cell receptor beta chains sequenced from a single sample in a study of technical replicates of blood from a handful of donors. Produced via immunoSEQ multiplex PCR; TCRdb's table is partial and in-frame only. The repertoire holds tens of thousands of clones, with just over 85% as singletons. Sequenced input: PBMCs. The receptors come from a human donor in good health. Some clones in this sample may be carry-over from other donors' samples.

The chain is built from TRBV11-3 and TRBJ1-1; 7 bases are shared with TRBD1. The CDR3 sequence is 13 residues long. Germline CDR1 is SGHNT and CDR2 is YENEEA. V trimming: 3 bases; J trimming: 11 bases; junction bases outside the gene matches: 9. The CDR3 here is CASSFTSTGRAFF. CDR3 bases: TGTGCCAGCAGCTTTACTTCGACAGGGAGGGCTTTCTTT. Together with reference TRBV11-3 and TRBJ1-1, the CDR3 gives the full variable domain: EAGVVQSPRYKIIEKKQPVAFWCNPISGHNTLYWYLQNLGQGPELLIRYENEEAVDDSQLPKDRFSAERLKGVDSTLKIQPAELGDSAVYLCASSFTSTGRAFFGQGTRLTVV.

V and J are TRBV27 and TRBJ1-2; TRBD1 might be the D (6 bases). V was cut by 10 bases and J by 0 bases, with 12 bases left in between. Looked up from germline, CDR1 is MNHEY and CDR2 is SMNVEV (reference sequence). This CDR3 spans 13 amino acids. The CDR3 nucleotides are TGTGCCACCCCCTGGGACACTAACTATGGCTACACCTTC. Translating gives CATPWDTNYGYTF.

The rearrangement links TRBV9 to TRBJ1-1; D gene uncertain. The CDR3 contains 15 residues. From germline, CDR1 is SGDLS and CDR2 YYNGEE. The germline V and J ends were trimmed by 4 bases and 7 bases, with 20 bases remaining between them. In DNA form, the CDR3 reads TGTGCCAGCAGCCCGGAGGTGGGCAAACTGGATGAAGCTTTCTTT. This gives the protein CASSPEVGKLDEAFF. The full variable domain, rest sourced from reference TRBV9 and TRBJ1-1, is DSGVTQTPKHLITATGQRVTLRCSPRSGDLSVYWYQQSLDQGLQFLIQYYNGEERAKGNILERFSAQQFPDLHSELNLSSLELGDSALYFCASSPEVGKLDEAFFGQGTRLTVV.

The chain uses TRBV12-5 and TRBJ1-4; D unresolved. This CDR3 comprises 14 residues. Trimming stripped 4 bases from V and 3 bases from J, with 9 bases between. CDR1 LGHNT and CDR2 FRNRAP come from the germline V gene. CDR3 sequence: CASGSGNPNEKLFF. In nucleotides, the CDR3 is TGTGCTAGTGGTTCAGGAAATCCTAATGAAAAACTGTTTTTT.

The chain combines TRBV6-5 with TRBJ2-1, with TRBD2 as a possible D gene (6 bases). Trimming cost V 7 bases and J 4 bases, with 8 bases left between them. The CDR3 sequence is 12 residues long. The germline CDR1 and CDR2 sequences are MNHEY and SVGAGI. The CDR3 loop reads CASNSGYNEQFF. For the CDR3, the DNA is TGTGCCAGCAACAGCGGGTACAATGAGCAGTTCTTC.

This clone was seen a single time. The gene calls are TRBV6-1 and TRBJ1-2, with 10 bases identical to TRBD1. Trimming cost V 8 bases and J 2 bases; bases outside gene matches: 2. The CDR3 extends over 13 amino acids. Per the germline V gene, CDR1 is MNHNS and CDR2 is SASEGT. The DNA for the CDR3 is TGTGCCAGCGGGGACAGGGGCAACTATGGCTACACCTTC. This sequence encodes CASGDRGNYGYTF.

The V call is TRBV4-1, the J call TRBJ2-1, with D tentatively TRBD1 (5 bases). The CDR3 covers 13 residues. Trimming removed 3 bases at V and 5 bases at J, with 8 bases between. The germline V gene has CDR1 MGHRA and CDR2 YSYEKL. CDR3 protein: CASSQGPHNEQFF. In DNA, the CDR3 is TGCGCCAGCAGCCAGGGGCCCCACAATGAGCAGTTCTTC.

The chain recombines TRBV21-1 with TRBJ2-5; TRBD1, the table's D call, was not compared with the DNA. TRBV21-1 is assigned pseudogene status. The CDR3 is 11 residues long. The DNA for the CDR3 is TGTGCCAGCAAAAACAAAGAGACCCAGTACTTC. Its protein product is CASKNKETQYF.

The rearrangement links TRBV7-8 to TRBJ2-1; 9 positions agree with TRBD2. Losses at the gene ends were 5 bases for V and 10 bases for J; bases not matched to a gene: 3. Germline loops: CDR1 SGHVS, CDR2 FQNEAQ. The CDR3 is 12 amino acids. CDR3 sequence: CASSPSGDEQFF. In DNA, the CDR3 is TGTGCCAGCAGCCCTAGCGGGGACGAGCAGTTCTTC.

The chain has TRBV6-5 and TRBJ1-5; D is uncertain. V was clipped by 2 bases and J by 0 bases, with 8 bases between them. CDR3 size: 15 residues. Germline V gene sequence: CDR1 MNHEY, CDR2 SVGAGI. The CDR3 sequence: CASSYDGVSNQPQHF. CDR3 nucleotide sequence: TGTGCCAGCAGTTACGACGGGGTTAGCAATCAGCCCCAGCATTTT.

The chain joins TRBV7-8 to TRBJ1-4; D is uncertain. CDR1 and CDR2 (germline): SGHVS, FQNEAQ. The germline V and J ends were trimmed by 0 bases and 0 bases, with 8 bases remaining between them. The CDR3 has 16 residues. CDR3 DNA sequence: TGTGCCAGCAGCTTAGCACGGGTTGCAACTAATGAAAAACTGTTTTTT. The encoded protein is CASSLARVATNEKLFF.